Below are 14 T cell receptor beta chains sequenced from a single sample in a study of OX40 agonist ivuxolimab in advanced cancers. Clones were read by immunoSEQ multiplex PCR, and TCRdb kept only the in-frame ones, dropping some. This sample has 55,000 to 90,000 clones, with roughly 88% found just once. Specimen: CD4+ or CD8+ T cells sorted from blood, collected in a trial of the OX40 agonist ivuxolimab. Every receptor here comes from an adult with an advanced solid tumor such as melanoma, head and neck, liver or kidney cancer.

The chain uses TRBV4-1 and TRBJ1-1, with 7 positions matching TRBD1. CDR3 length: 15 residues. The J segment lost 1 base and the V segment lost 4 bases, leaving 6 bases of the junction unmatched. Germline V gene sequence: CDR1 MGHRA, CDR2 YSYEKL. CDR3 sequence: CASSPGGTANTEAFF. As DNA, the CDR3 is TGCGCCAGCAGCCCAGGGGGGACAGCGAACACTGAAGCTTTCTTT.

This chain links TRBV10-3 with TRBJ2-7, with TRBD2 matching 10 bases. The V and J ends lost 10 bases and 7 bases, in that order; junction bases with no gene match: 10. The CDR3 extends over 13 amino acids. Looked up from germline, CDR1 is ENHRY and CDR2 is SYGVKD. The CDR3 DNA sequence: TGTGCCACCGGACTAGCGGTGCCGGGGGAGCAGTACTTC. Protein: CATGLAVPGEQYF.

This clone was counted once. The V and J genes are TRBV6-5 and TRBJ1-2, with TRBD1 as a possible D gene (6 bases). The CDR3 is 15 residues long. The germline V gene has CDR1 MNHEY and CDR2 SVGAGI. The V end lost 7 bases, the J end lost 4 bases, and 19 bases lay between the germline ends. The CDR3: CASIPGAGAIYGYTF. The CDR3 DNA follows: TGTGCCAGCATCCCCGGGGCGGGGGCTATCTATGGCTACACCTTC.

The count of this clone is one. V gene TRBV7-2 combines with J gene TRBJ2-5; D call uncertain. This CDR3 spans 14 amino acids. The V gene lost 0 bases and the J gene lost 1 base, with 6 bases spanning the gap. CDR1 is SGHTA and CDR2 is FQGNSA in the germline V gene. This chain's CDR3 is CASSLARAQETQYF. CDR3 in DNA: TGTGCCAGCAGCTTAGCAAGAGCCCAAGAGACCCAGTACTTC. Full variable domain (rest looked up from reference TRBV7-2 and TRBJ2-5): GAGVSQSPSNKVTEKGKDVELRCDPISGHTALYWYRQSLGQGLEFLIYFQGNSAPDKSGLPSDRFSAERTGGSVSTLTIQRTQQEDSAVYLCASSLARAQETQYFGPGTRLLVL.

This chain uses TRBV30 with TRBJ2-7, with 7 bases that match TRBD1. In germline, CDR1 is GTSNPN, CDR2 SVGIG (reference sequence). The CDR3 is 13 amino acids. V lost 8 bases and J lost 0; bases outside the gene matches: 7. CDR3 in amino acids: CALGRGFSYEQYF. The CDR3 region has the DNA TGTGCCCTTGGCAGGGGGTTCTCCTACGAGCAGTACTTC.

This chain uses TRBV5-1 with TRBJ2-3; 8 bases align to TRBD1. The length of the CDR3 is 15 residues. Per germline, CDR1 SGHRS and CDR2 YFSETQ. V shed 1 base and J 4 bases; nucleotides not matched to a gene: 5. The CDR3, as DNA: TGCGCCAGCAGCTTGAGGCAGGGGGCAGCAGATACGCAGTATTTT. The encoded protein is CASSLRQGAADTQYF.

The rearrangement joins TRBV5-5 to TRBJ2-3; weak D call: TRBD2 (6 bases). The ends were cut back, 1 base at V and 2 bases at J, with 14 bases in the middle. The CDR3 has 16 residues. Germline V gene sequence: CDR1 SGHKS, CDR2 YYEKEE (reference sequence). The CDR3 reads CASSLFGGFLTDTQYF. The CDR3 nucleotides are TGTGCCAGCAGCTTGTTCGGGGGATTCCTCACAGATACGCAGTATTTT.

This chain uses TRBV28 with TRBJ2-5; the D is unclear. The V and J ends lost 4 bases and 4 bases respectively, with 7 bases between them. Looked up from germline, CDR1 is MDHEN and CDR2 is SYDVKM. The CDR3 sequence is 12 residues long. The CDR3 reads CASSSPPETQYF. In DNA form, the CDR3 reads TGTGCCAGCAGTTCCCCTCCAGAGACCCAGTACTTC.

The rearrangement joins TRBV28 to TRBJ2-1; 7 nucleotides agree with TRBD1. V gave up 8 bases and J gave up 3 bases; unmatched junction bases: 10. The CDR3 totals 15 residues. The germline gives CDR1 MDHEN, CDR2 SYDVKM. As DNA, the CDR3 is TGTGCCAGCGGGCTGGGACAGCAAAGCTACAATGAGCAGTTCTTC. It translates to CASGLGQQSYNEQFF.

The J gene is TRBJ2-7, the V gene TRBV5-4; the match to TRBD1 covers 9 bases. The CDR3 extends over 16 amino acids. The germline V gene encodes CDR1 SGHNT and CDR2 YYREEE (reference sequence). Trimming took 0 bases from V and 5 from J; bases not matched to a gene: 9. The CDR3 reads CASSLGVGQGNDEQYF. CDR3 sequence (DNA): TGTGCCAGCAGCTTGGGTGTCGGACAGGGGAATGACGAGCAGTACTTC. The whole variable domain, remainder taken from reference TRBV5-4 and TRBJ2-7, is ETGVTQSPTHLIKTRGQQVTLRCSSQSGHNTVSWYQQALGQGPQFIFQYYREEENGRGNFPPRFSGLQFPNYSSELNVNALELDDSALYLCASSLGVGQGNDEQYFGPGTRLTVT.

V and J are TRBV4-1 and TRBJ1-5; D unresolved. Looked up from germline, CDR1 is MGHRA and CDR2 is YSYEKL. Deletions cut 1 base from V and 3 bases from J, with 7 bases between. The CDR3 length is 14 residues. CDR3 DNA: TGCGCCAGCAGCCAAGCACAGCTCAATCAGCCCCAGCATTTT. It specifies CASSQAQLNQPQHF.

This clone was picked up a small number of times. The V gene is TRBV7-9, the J gene TRBJ1-1; a possible D gene is TRBD1 (6 bases). Germline CDR1 and CDR2: SEHNR and FQNEAQ (reference sequence). CDR3 length: 14 amino acids. V lost 1 base and J 3 bases, leaving 9 bases between the germline ends. The CDR3, as DNA: TGTGCCAGCAGCTTAGAACAGGGTTACACTGAAGCTTTCTTT. Protein product: CASSLEQGYTEAFF.

About this clone: An end of the junction differs from the germline gene, which may be a read error. The chain is built from TRBV2 and TRBJ2-6; TRBD1 is a possible D gene (5 bases). Germline V gene lookup returns CDR1 SNHLY and CDR2 FYNNEI. CDR3 length equals 15 residues. CDR3 DNA sequence: TGTGCCAGCATTGAACAGGCCTCTGGGGCCAACGTCCTGACTTTC. Its protein product is CASIEQASGANVLTF.

CDR3: CASSLVGQGNEQFF. The CDR3 nucleotides are TGTGCCAGCAGCTTAGTGGGCCAGGGGAATGAGCAGTTCTTC. The chain is built from TRBV7-2 and TRBJ2-1; D is possibly TRBD1 (6 bases). With 1 base removed from V and 7 bases from J, the gap between germline ends came to 11 bases. In germline, CDR1 is SGHTA, CDR2 FQGNSA. This CDR3 spans 14 amino acids.